This T cell receptor beta chain emerged from a study of molecular identifiers for immune sequencing clone quantification. The germline V gene encodes CDR1 SGHRS and CDR2 YFSETQ. The CDR3 has 14 residues. V was pared by 4 bases and J by 0 bases, with 2 bases of the junction left unmatched. Using its own MiXCR run on the PCR reads, TCRdb lists one record per CDR3 protein. The sample includes nearly 55,000 distinct CDR3 sequences, about a third of them seen just once. Input material: naive CD8+ T cells from blood, with Jurkat cell RNA spiked in. As to subset: FACS-sorted CD8+CD4-CCR7+CD45RA+ naive T cells. The receptor comes from a human donor in good health. Some libraries in this study had Jurkat cell RNA spiked in. The chain couples TRBV5-1 to TRBJ1-1; 8 bases agree with TRBD1. The CDR3 sequence is CASSVTGVNTEAFF. The CDR3 nucleotides are TGCGCCAGCAGCGTGACAGGGGTGAACACTGAAGCTTTCTTT.